This entry lists 26 T cell receptor beta chains sequenced from one sample in a study of OX40 agonist ivuxolimab in advanced cancers. Clones were read by immunoSEQ multiplex PCR, and TCRdb kept only the in-frame ones, dropping some. The sample yields about 22,000 clones, 65% to 90% seen once. The specimen was CD4+ or CD8+ T cells sorted from blood, collected in a trial of the OX40 agonist ivuxolimab. Source of these receptors: an adult with an advanced solid tumor such as melanoma, head and neck, liver or kidney cancer.

J is TRBJ2-3 and V is TRBV5-4; tentatively, D is TRBD2 (5 bases). CDR1 and CDR2 (germline): SGHNT, YYREEE (reference sequence). V gave up 6 bases and J gave up 2 bases, with 19 bases separating them. This CDR3 has 16 amino acids. In DNA form, the CDR3 reads TGTGCCAGCACCACTTTAACGGGAATAAACACAGATACGCAGTATTTT. This gives the protein CASTTLTGINTDTQYF.

This clone has just one count. This chain links TRBV2 with TRBJ1-2; 9 nucleotides agree with TRBD1. CDR1 is SNHLY, CDR2 FYNNEI, per germline. Unmatched junction bases numbered 5, after V lost 6 bases and J lost 3 bases. CDR3 size: 14 residues. CDR3: CASSNRGLDYGYTF. The DNA of the CDR3 is TGTGCCAGCAGCAACAGGGGGCTTGACTATGGCTACACCTTC.

The rearrangement joins TRBV9 to TRBJ2-7, with TRBD1 matching 11 bases. The V gene end was trimmed by 4 bases and the J gene end by 7 bases; junction bases not matched to a gene: 10. The CDR3 covers 15 residues. Germline loops: CDR1 SGDLS, CDR2 YYNGEE. CDR3 loop: CASSPPGQGVGEQYF. The CDR3 coding sequence is TGTGCCAGCAGCCCACCGGGACAGGGGGTTGGTGAGCAGTACTTC.

The gene calls are TRBV7-9 and TRBJ2-1, with D possibly matching TRBD2 (6 bases). This CDR3 spans 14 amino acids. Germline V gene data show CDR1 as SEHNR and CDR2 as FQNEAQ (reference sequence). V dropped 8 bases and J dropped 7 bases, with 18 bases sitting between them. This chain's CDR3 is CASHGDLARNEQFF. The CDR3 DNA follows: TGTGCCAGCCATGGGGATCTAGCGCGAAATGAGCAGTTCTTC.

The chain is built from TRBV5-6 and TRBJ2-1, with TRBD2 matching 8 bases. After removal of 0 bases from V and 7 bases from J, the junction contained 9 bases not matched to a gene. Germline V gene lookup returns CDR1 SGHDT and CDR2 YYEEEE. The CDR3 is made up of 16 amino acids. Here the CDR3 DNA reads TGTGCCAGCAGCTTGGAAGGAGCGGGAGTCTTGAATGAGCAGTTCTTC. This sequence encodes CASSLEGAGVLNEQFF.

The gene calls are TRBV4-1 and TRBJ1-1; D remains ambiguous. This CDR3 spans 16 amino acids. Germline lookup yields CDR1 MGHRA and CDR2 YSYEKL. The ends were cut back, 0 bases at V and 0 bases at J, with 11 bases in the middle. The CDR3: CASSQDPTRMNTEAFF. As DNA, the CDR3 is TGCGCCAGCAGCCAAGATCCGACACGCATGAACACTGAAGCTTTCTTT.

V gene TRBV28 combines with J gene TRBJ2-5; D is unresolved. V lost 5 bases, J lost 1 base, and 11 bases lay in between. Germline V gene sequence: CDR1 MDHEN, CDR2 SYDVKM. The CDR3 length is 14 residues. As DNA, the CDR3 is TGTGCCAGCAGTCCGGACGGCACCCAAGAGACCCAGTACTTC. Protein: CASSPDGTQETQYF. Looking up the rest from reference TRBV28 and TRBJ2-5 gives the full variable domain: DVKVTQSSRYLVKRTGEKVFLECVQDMDHENMFWYRQDPGLGLRLIYFSYDVKMKEKGDIPEGYSVSREKKERFSLILESASTNQTSMYLCASSPDGTQETQYFGPGTRLLVL.

By sample share, this clone is medium-sized. This chain joins TRBV7-8 and TRBJ1-4; D is uncertain. Deletions cut 5 bases from V and 5 bases from J, with 6 bases between. Germline lookup yields CDR1 SGHVS and CDR2 FQNEAQ. CDR3 size: 12 residues. In DNA, the CDR3 is TGTGCCAGCAGCCCCTCAAATGAAAAACTGTTTTTT. Translation: CASSPSNEKLFF.

This clone was counted between two and nine times. V is TRBV7-9 and J is TRBJ2-1, with D unclear. The CDR3 has 13 amino acids. V lost 2 bases, J lost 9 bases, and 11 bases lay in between. Germline V gene sequence: CDR1 SEHNR, CDR2 FQNEAQ (reference sequence). The CDR3 nucleotides read TGTGCCAGCAGCTTAACTTTGGCGATTGAGCAGTTCTTC. Amino acid sequence: CASSLTLAIEQFF.

This chain connects TRBV11-1 to TRBJ1-3; D not resolved. The CDR3 consists of 9 residues. CDR1 is SGHAT and CDR2 is FQDESV in the germline V gene (reference sequence). CDR3 sequence: CAYIPTIYF. The CDR3, as DNA: TGTGCGTACATTCCGACCATATATTTT.

V usage is TRBV4-3 and J usage is TRBJ1-1; no clear D gene. Trimming pared 1 base from V and 0 bases from J, leaving 3 bases between. Germline V gene data show CDR1 as LGHNA and CDR2 as YSLEER. This CDR3 has 13 amino acids. In DNA form, the CDR3 reads TGCGCCAGCAGCCAAGCGGTGAACACTGAAGCTTTCTTT. This gives the protein CASSQAVNTEAFF.

CDR3 DNA sequence: TGTGCCATCAGTGAGCGGACAGGTGATGGCTACACCTTC. It is translated as CAISERTGDGYTF. V and J are TRBV10-3 and TRBJ1-2; 7 nucleotides align to TRBD1. V gave up 2 bases and J gave up 6 bases; unmatched junction bases: 3. This CDR3 has 13 amino acids. CDR1 and CDR2 (germline): ENHRY, SYGVKD.

The chain recombines TRBV5-5 with TRBJ1-2; D is ambiguous. The CDR3 is made up of 19 amino acids. V gave up 0 bases and J gave up 8 bases, with 29 bases separating them. CDR1 and CDR2 from the germline V gene are SGHKS and YYEKEE (reference sequence). The CDR3 sequence is CASSLALGANGYPNDGYTF. DNA for the CDR3: TGTGCCAGCAGCTTGGCCCTCGGAGCGAACGGATATCCGAACGACGGCTACACCTTC.

J is TRBJ1-3 and V is TRBV6-1, with D tentatively TRBD1 (6 bases). In germline, CDR1 is MNHNS, CDR2 SASEGT. This CDR3 is 15 amino acids long. The V gene lost 6 bases and the J gene lost 0 bases, with 12 bases spanning the gap. The CDR3 is CASRVGQSSGNTIYF. CDR3 bases: TGTGCCAGCAGGGTAGGACAGAGCTCTGGAAACACCATATATTTT.

This clone has only one observation. This chain links TRBV7-2 with TRBJ2-1; the D is unclear. The CDR3 consists of 15 residues. Deletions cut 1 base from V and 4 bases from J, with 11 bases between. From germline, CDR1 is SGHTA and CDR2 FQGNSA. The CDR3 DNA reads as TGTGCCAGCAGCTTAGATTTGGCGGAGTACAATGAGCAGTTCTTC. The encoded protein is CASSLDLAEYNEQFF.

The chain has TRBV19 and TRBJ2-1; D is unresolved. This CDR3 region has 14 residues. V was shortened by 4 bases and J by 0 bases, with 7 bases between the two germline ends. Germline values: CDR1 LNHDA, CDR2 SQIVND (reference sequence). In DNA form, the CDR3 reads TGTGCCAGTAGTACCTCTAGCTCCTACAATGAGCAGTTCTTC. Residues: CASSTSSSYNEQFF.

This clone has a single count. The V call is TRBV15, the J call TRBJ2-3; 15 bases are shared with TRBD2. The CDR3 totals 15 residues. The ends lost 10 bases at V and 3 bases at J; junction bases unmatched: 5. Germline lookup yields CDR1 LNHNV and CDR2 YYDKDF (reference sequence). CDR3 coding DNA: TGTGCCAGTTCGGGACTAGCGGGAGGTACAGATACGCAGTATTTT. It yields the protein CASSGLAGGTDTQYF.

V and J are TRBV7-9 and TRBJ1-2, with D perhaps TRBD1 (6 bases). The V and J ends lost 5 bases and 4 bases respectively, with 11 bases between them. Germline V CDR1 and CDR2: SEHNR, FQNEAQ (reference sequence). The length of the CDR3 is 13 residues. The CDR3 DNA follows: TGTGCCAGCAGCCTGGGGGGGGCCTATGGCTACACCTTC. This encodes CASSLGGAYGYTF. The entire variable domain, with the rest obtained from reference TRBV7-9 and TRBJ1-2, is as follows: DTGVSQNPRHKITKRGQNVTFRCDPISEHNRLYWYRQTLGQGPEFLTYFQNEAQLEKSRLLSDRFSAERPKGSFSTLEIQRTEQGDSAMYLCASSLGGAYGYTFGSGTRLTVV.

The chain links TRBV29-1 to TRBJ2-3; 7 bases map to TRBD2. CDR3 size: 13 residues. The V segment lost 5 bases and the J segment 4 bases; nucleotides outside the gene matches: 6. The germline V gene encodes CDR1 SQVTM and CDR2 ANQGSEA. CDR3 sequence: CSVWEGGADTQYF. The CDR3 region has the DNA TGCAGCGTTTGGGAGGGCGGGGCAGATACGCAGTATTTT.

The chain is built from TRBV9 and TRBJ1-1; possibly TRBD1 for D (5 bases). Trimming took 0 bases from V and 0 from J, leaving 9 bases between them. The germline V gene has CDR1 SGDLS and CDR2 YYNGEE. The length of the CDR3 is 15 residues. CDR3 DNA: TGTGCCAGCAGCGTAGATGACAGACTGAACACTGAAGCTTTCTTT. It encodes CASSVDDRLNTEAFF. The whole variable domain, filled in from reference TRBV9 and TRBJ1-1, reads DSGVTQTPKHLITATGQRVTLRCSPRSGDLSVYWYQQSLDQGLQFLIQYYNGEERAKGNILERFSAQQFPDLHSELNLSSLELGDSALYFCASSVDDRLNTEAFFGQGTRLTVV.

This clone was picked up one time. The rearrangement joins TRBV27 to TRBJ2-7; 9 nucleotides agree with TRBD2. Germline values: CDR1 MNHEY, CDR2 SMNVEV (reference sequence). The trim removed 0 bases at V and 4 bases at J, leaving 4 bases unmatched. The CDR3 runs 15 residues. In DNA form, the CDR3 reads TGTGCCAGCAGTTTATCGAGACTAGCGGCTTACGAGCAGTACTTC. As protein: CASSLSRLAAYEQYF.

The rearrangement uses TRBV27 and TRBJ2-7, with D perhaps matching TRBD1 (6 bases). V was shortened by 3 bases and J by 4 bases, with 10 bases between the two germline ends. The CDR3 is 13 amino acids. Germline V gene data show CDR1 as MNHEY and CDR2 as SMNVEV (reference sequence). The CDR3 is CASSFLGQYEQYF. The DNA of the CDR3 is TGTGCCAGCAGTTTTCTTGGACAGTACGAGCAGTACTTC.

For this clone: An end of the junction differs from the germline gene, which may be a read error. The chain has TRBV7-6 and TRBJ1-3; D unclear. Germline CDR1 SGHVS, CDR2 FNYEAQ. The CDR3 covers 18 residues. The CDR3 reads CANSLAVVGVHSGNTIYF. CDR3 DNA sequence: TGTGCCAACAGCTTAGCGGTAGTTGGGGTGCACTCTGGAAACACCATATATTTT.

The chain has TRBV2 and TRBJ2-5; 9 positions match TRBD1. In germline, CDR1 is SNHLY, CDR2 FYNNEI. The CDR3 totals 15 residues. V shed 7 bases, J shed 1 base, and the junction held 7 bases outside the gene matches. Here the CDR3 reads CASKRGQGFQETQYF. CDR3 coding DNA: TGTGCCAGCAAGAGAGGACAGGGGTTCCAAGAGACCCAGTACTTC.

The CDR3 here is CASSSRAGMETQYF. Written as DNA, the CDR3 is TGTGCCAGTAGTAGCCGGGCGGGGATGGAGACCCAGTACTTC. The V and J genes are TRBV19 and TRBJ2-5; weak D call: TRBD2 (6 bases). The V gene's germline CDR1 is LNHDA and CDR2 SQIVND (reference sequence). The CDR3 spans 14 residues. V lost 4 bases to trimming and J lost 5 bases, with 14 bases between them.

The V call is TRBV7-6, the J call TRBJ2-1; D is perhaps TRBD2 (5 bases). This CDR3 has 16 residues. CDR1 is SGHVS, CDR2 FNYEAQ, per germline. Trimming took 5 bases from V and 8 from J, leaving 22 bases between them. The CDR3 here is CASSPRTDGLGYEQFF. CDR3 nucleotide sequence: TGTGCCAGCAGCCCTAGGACGGACGGACTGGGTTATGAGCAGTTCTTC.